Listed below are T cell receptor beta chains from one sample, sequenced in a study of vaccination and CD4 T cells after COVID-19. One entry per CDR3 protein, called by TCRdb with MiXCR from the PCR reads. The table records 15,000 to 20,000 distinct CDR3 sequences, about 60% of them present only once. The antigens of these receptors remain unknown. Sequenced input: CD4+ T cells from blood, cultured in vitro. The receptors here all came from a human donor who had recovered from COVID-19. Each CDR3 is given with its conserved first and last residue. D genes are given only for firm matches. Not every row has a clone size; where given, it reads once, few, many or a size class.

D,size,V,J,CDR3,DNA
NA,NA,TRBV7-9,TRBJ2-5,CASHFRETQYF,TGTGCCAGCCATTTTCGGGAGACCCAGTACTTC
TRBD2,NA,TRBV6-5,TRBJ2-1,CASSYRVVAGGTYNEQFF,TGTGCCAGCAGTTACAGAGTAGTAGCGGGAGGGACCTACAATGAGCAGTTCTTC
NA,NA,TRBV20-1,TRBJ2-1,CSARQTLANEQFF,TGCAGTGCTAGACAGACCTTAGCCAATGAGCAGTTCTTC
NA,NA,TRBV10-1,TRBJ1-2,CASSAGDYGYTF,TGCGCCAGCAGTGCCGGGGACTATGGCTACACCTTC
TRBD1,NA,TRBV15,TRBJ2-7,CATSMGQGYEQYF,TGTGCCACCAGCATGGGACAGGGGTACGAGCAGTACTTC
NA,once,TRBV27,TRBJ1-5,CASRTGYQPQHF,TGTGCCAGCAGAACAGGGTATCAGCCCCAGCATTTT
NA,NA,TRBV20-1,TRBJ2-1,CSALDSGGYNEQFF,TGCAGTGCTCTCGACTCAGGAGGGTACAATGAGCAGTTCTTC
NA,once,TRBV19,TRBJ1-2,CASSWTPDYGYTF,TGTGCCAGTAGTTGGACCCCGGACTATGGCTACACCTTC
NA,once,TRBV11-3,TRBJ1-4,CASSRVANEKLFF,TGTGCCAGCAGCCGGGTAGCTAATGAAAAACTGTTTTTT
NA,few,TRBV27,TRBJ2-1,CASSLSLAFAREQFF,TGTGCCAGCAGTTTATCGCTAGCCTTCGCTAGAGAGCAGTTCTTC
NA,NA,TRBV20-1,TRBJ2-5,CSAEIWTFLGETQYF,TGCAGTGCTGAGATCTGGACTTTCCTCGGGGAGACCCAGTACTTC
NA,NA,TRBV6-2/TRBV6-3,TRBJ1-2,CATRSSNYGYTF,TGTGCCACCCGATCTAGCAACTATGGCTACACCTTC
NA,NA,TRBV5-1,TRBJ1-4,CASSLGVGDEKLFF,TGCGCCAGCAGCTTGGGTGTAGGGGATGAAAAACTGTTTTTT
TRBD2,few,TRBV19,TRBJ2-1,CASSVSLSGGEQFF,TGTGCCAGTAGTGTCTCTCTAAGCGGGGGGGAGCAGTTCTTC
NA,NA,TRBV7-9,TRBJ1-6,CASSLDGRAGALHF,TGTGCCAGCAGCTTAGACGGCAGGGCCGGGGCCCTCCACTTT
NA,NA,TRBV7-3,TRBJ1-1,CASSQSGDTEAFF,TGTGCCAGCAGTCAGAGCGGGGACACTGAAGCTTTCTTT
TRBD1,NA,TRBV20-1,TRBJ1-6,CSARGRTGVFRTPLHF,TGCAGTGCTAGAGGTCGGACAGGGGTATTCAGGACACCCCTCCACTTT
TRBD1,few,TRBV20-1,TRBJ1-6,CSAAFRDRSNSPLHF,TGCAGTGCCGCTTTCCGGGACAGATCTAATTCACCCCTCCACTTT
NA,once,TRBV6-5,TRBJ2-3,CASSYGRDTTDTQYF,TGTGCCAGCAGTTACGGTCGGGACACCACAGATACGCAGTATTTT
NA,NA,TRBV6-1,TRBJ1-1,CASSGGGIRAFF,TGTGCCAGCAGTGGAGGGGGGATTCGAGCTTTCTTT
NA,few,TRBV11-2,TRBJ2-1,CASSSLRTHNEQFF,TGTGCCAGCAGCTCCCTTAGGACACACAATGAGCAGTTCTTC
TRBD2,few,TRBV11-3,TRBJ2-3,CASSRGRPTDTQYF,TGTGCCAGCAGCCGCGGGAGGCCCACAGATACGCAGTATTTT
NA,NA,TRBV7-9,TRBJ1-3,CASSLDVGLNTIYF,TGTGCCAGCAGCTTAGACGTGGGGCTAAACACCATATATTTT
TRBD1,NA,TRBV5-1,TRBJ2-2,CASSLYQGDTGELFF,TGCGCCAGCAGCTTGTACCAGGGGGACACCGGGGAGCTGTTTTTT
NA,NA,TRBV30,TRBJ2-1,CAWSVRVTYNEQFF,TGTGCCTGGAGTGTACGGGTCACATACAATGAGCAGTTCTTC
NA,NA,TRBV30,TRBJ1-5,CAWGQSADQPQHF,TGTGCCTGGGGACAGTCGGCCGATCAGCCCCAGCATTTT
TRBD1,NA,TRBV15,TRBJ2-7,CATSRGGQGSYEQYF,TGTGCCACCAGCAGAGGTGGACAGGGGTCCTACGAGCAGTACTTC
TRBD1,NA,TRBV7-7,TRBJ2-7,CASSLQPPGQGSEQYF,TGTGCCAGCAGCTTACAACCTCCGGGACAGGGGTCCGAGCAGTACTTC
TRBD2,NA,TRBV11-3,TRBJ2-1,CASSLVIGLAPNEQFF,TGTGCCAGCAGCTTAGTTATAGGACTAGCCCCTAATGAGCAGTTCTTC
NA,NA,TRBV11-2,TRBJ2-2,CASKRAGTGELFF,TGTGCCAGCAAAAGGGCCGGAACCGGGGAGCTGTTTTTT
TRBD1,NA,TRBV6-1,TRBJ2-4,CASSDAGTGNIQYF,TGTGCCAGCAGTGACGCCGGGACAGGCAACATTCAGTACTTC
TRBD1,NA,TRBV15,TRBJ1-2,CATSRSRDRGQGGYTF,TGTGCCACCAGCCGTAGCCGGGACAGGGGGCAAGGTGGCTACACCTTC
NA,NA,TRBV2,TRBJ2-1,CASSGRRLFNEQFF,TGTGCCAGCAGTGGCCGGCGCCTCTTCAATGAGCAGTTCTTC
NA,NA,TRBV7-8,TRBJ1-5,CASSRKPGNDQPQHF,TGTGCCAGCAGCCGAAAGCCAGGGAATGATCAGCCCCAGCATTTT
NA,few,TRBV18,TRBJ2-5,CASSPSITAQETQYF,TGTGCCAGCTCACCGAGTATTACAGCCCAAGAGACCCAGTACTTC
NA,few,TRBV6-2/TRBV6-3,TRBJ1-4,CASSPAGSNEKLFF,TGTGCCAGCAGCCCCGCAGGGTCCAATGAAAAACTGTTTTTT
NA,NA,TRBV12-3/TRBV12-4,TRBJ1-1,CASSREELGNTEAFF,TGTGCCAGCAGTCGGGAAGAGTTGGGGAACACTGAAGCTTTCTTT
TRBD1,NA,TRBV19,TRBJ1-1,CASSIGTRDRVAEAFF,TGTGCCAGTAGTATAGGTACCCGGGACAGGGTCGCTGAAGCTTTCTTT
NA,few,TRBV20-1,TRBJ1-5,CSARDRGNSNQPQHF,TGCAGTGCTAGAGATCGGGGCAATAGCAATCAGCCCCAGCATTTT
TRBD1,NA,TRBV11-3,TRBJ1-2,CASSLDPGQPRHGYTF,TGTGCCAGCAGCTTAGATCCGGGACAGCCCCGCCATGGCTACACCTTC
NA,NA,TRBV12-3/TRBV12-4,TRBJ1-6,CASTLGGESPLHF,TGTGCCAGCACCTTAGGGGGGGAGTCACCCCTCCACTTT
NA,NA,TRBV6-1,TRBJ1-5,CASSGQEDQPQHF,TGTGCCAGCAGTGGACAGGAAGATCAGCCCCAGCATTTT
NA,NA,TRBV5-1,TRBJ2-1,CASSLRRTEGDEQFF,TGCGCCAGCAGCTTGAGGCGGACGGAAGGGGATGAGCAGTTCTTC
TRBD1,NA,TRBV27,TRBJ2-7,CASSSSGTVLYEQYF,TGTGCCAGCAGTTCCTCCGGGACAGTGCTCTACGAGCAGTACTTC
TRBD1,NA,TRBV19,TRBJ1-1,CASRTGGNTEAFF,TGTGCCAGCCGGACAGGGGGGAACACTGAAGCTTTCTTT
NA,few,TRBV15,TRBJ1-6,CATSRGENSYNSPLHF,TGTGCCACCAGCAGAGGAGAGAACTCCTATAATTCACCCCTCCACTTT
TRBD2,NA,TRBV12-3/TRBV12-4,TRBJ2-1,CASSSQGGSSHNEQFF,TGTGCCAGCAGTTCTCAGGGCGGGAGTTCACACAATGAGCAGTTCTTC
NA,NA,TRBV15,TRBJ1-5,CATSRARQRSNQPQHF,TGTGCCACCAGCAGAGCTAGACAGAGAAGTAATCAGCCCCAGCATTTT